This record looks at one T cell receptor beta chain sequence and its context. Individuals drawn from 20 to 30 US areas were about 18 to 89 years old. The CDR3 has 16 amino acids. CDR1 and CDR2 from the germline V gene are KGHSH and LQKENI. V lost 0 bases and J 2 bases, leaving 14 bases between the germline ends. The data are from a study of blood T cell repertoires in COVID-19. Study summary: The study drew acute and convalescent COVID-19 samples from the United States, Italy and Spain.

Authors' processing steps: Reference gene primer amplification gave estimated nucleated cell counts. This table comes from immunoSEQ multiplex PCR, and its TCRdb copy is limited to in-frame clones, with some not included. The V and J calls and clone size were taken over from that table, and D and trimming were inferred from the DNA. The table lists around 230,000 clones, about 91% of them singletons. The receptor was derived from a man between 18 and 35 years old with acute COVID-19. The sequencing sample was made of PBMCs or T cells enriched from blood (not recorded which). This sequence joins TRBV18 and TRBJ2-7; perhaps TRBD2 as D (5 bases). CDR3 sequence reads: CASSPPSISATYEQYF. CDR3 DNA sequence: TGTGCCAGCTCACCACCGAGTATTAGCGCGACCTACGAGCAGTACTTC.